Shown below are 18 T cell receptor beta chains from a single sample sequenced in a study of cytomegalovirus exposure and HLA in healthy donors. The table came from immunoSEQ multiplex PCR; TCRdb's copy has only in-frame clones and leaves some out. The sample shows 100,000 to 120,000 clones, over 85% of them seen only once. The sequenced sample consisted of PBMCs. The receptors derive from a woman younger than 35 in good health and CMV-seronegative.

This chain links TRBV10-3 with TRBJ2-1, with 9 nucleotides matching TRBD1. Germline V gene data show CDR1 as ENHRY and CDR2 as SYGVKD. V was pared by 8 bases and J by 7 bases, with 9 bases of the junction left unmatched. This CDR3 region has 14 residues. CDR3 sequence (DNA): TGTGCCATCGGGGGACAGGGCGATCTAAATGAGCAGTTCTTC. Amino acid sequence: CAIGGQGDLNEQFF.

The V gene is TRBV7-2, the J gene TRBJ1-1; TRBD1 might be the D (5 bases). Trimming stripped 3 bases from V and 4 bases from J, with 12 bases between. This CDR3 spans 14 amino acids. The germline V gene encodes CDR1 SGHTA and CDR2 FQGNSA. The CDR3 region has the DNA TGTGCCAGCAGCTTTCGGGGGATTCCCACTGAAGCTTTCTTT. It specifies CASSFRGIPTEAFF.

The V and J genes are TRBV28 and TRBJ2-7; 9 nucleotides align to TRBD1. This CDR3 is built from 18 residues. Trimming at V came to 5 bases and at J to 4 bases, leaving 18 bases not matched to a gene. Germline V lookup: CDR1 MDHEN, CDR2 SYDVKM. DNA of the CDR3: TGTGCCAGCAGTAGGATGCGAGGGACAGGGACCTGGCTTTACGAGCAGTACTTC. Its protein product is CASSRMRGTGTWLYEQYF.

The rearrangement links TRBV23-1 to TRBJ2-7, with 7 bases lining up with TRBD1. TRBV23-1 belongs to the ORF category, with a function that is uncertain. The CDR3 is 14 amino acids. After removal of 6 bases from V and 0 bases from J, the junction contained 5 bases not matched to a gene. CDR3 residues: CASSRDRPSYEQYF. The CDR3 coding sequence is TGCGCCAGCAGCCGGGACAGACCCTCCTACGAGCAGTACTTC.

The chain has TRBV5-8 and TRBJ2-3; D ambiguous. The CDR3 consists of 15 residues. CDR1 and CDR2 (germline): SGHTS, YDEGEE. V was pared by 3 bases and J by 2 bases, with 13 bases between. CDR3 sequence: CASSSGAVYTDTQYF. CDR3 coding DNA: TGTGCCAGCAGCTCCGGAGCCGTTTACACAGATACGCAGTATTTT.

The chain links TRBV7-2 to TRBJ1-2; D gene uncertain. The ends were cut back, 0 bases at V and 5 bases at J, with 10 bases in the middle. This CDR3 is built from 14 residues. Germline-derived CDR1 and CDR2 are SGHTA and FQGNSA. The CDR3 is CASSLAGTGYGYTF. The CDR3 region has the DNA TGTGCCAGCAGCTTAGCAGGAACGGGGTATGGCTACACCTTC.

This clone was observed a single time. The CDR3 nucleotides read TGCGCCAGCAGCTTGGGGGGGGTCACCTACGAGCAGTACTTC. Protein sequence: CASSLGGVTYEQYF. The chain recombines TRBV5-1 with TRBJ2-7; D is perhaps TRBD2 (6 bases). Trimming pared 0 bases from V and 2 bases from J, leaving 9 bases between. The length of the CDR3 is 14 residues. CDR1 SGHRS and CDR2 YFSETQ come from the germline V gene. The whole variable domain, filled in from reference TRBV5-1 and TRBJ2-7, reads KAGVTQTPRYLIKTRGQQVTLSCSPISGHRSVSWYQQTPGQGLQFLFEYFSETQRNKGNFPGRFSGRQFSNSRSEMNVSTLELGDSALYLCASSLGGVTYEQYFGPGTRLTVT.

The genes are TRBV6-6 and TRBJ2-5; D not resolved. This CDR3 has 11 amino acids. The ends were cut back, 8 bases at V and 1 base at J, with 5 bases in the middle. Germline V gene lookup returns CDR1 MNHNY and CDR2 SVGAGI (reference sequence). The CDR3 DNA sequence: TGTGCCAGCCTCAGCCAAGAGACCCAGTACTTC. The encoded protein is CASLSQETQYF.

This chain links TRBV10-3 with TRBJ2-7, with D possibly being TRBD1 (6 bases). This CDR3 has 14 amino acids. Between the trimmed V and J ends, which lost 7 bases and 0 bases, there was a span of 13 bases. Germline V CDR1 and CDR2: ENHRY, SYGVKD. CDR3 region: CAITEDSSSYEQYF. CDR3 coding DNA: TGTGCCATCACCGAGGACAGCAGCTCCTACGAGCAGTACTTC.

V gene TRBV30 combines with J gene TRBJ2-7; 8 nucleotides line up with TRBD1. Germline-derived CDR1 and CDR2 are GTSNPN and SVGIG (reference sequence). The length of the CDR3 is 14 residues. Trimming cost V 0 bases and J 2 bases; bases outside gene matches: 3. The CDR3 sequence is CAWSVGTGTYEQYF. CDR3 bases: TGTGCCTGGAGTGTAGGGACAGGCACCTACGAGCAGTACTTC.

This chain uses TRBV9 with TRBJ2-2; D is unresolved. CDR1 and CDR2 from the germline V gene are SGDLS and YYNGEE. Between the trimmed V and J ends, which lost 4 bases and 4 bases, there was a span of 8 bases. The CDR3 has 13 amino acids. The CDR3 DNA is TGTGCCAGCAGCCGCAGATCCACCGGGGAGCTGTTTTTT. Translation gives CASSRRSTGELFF.

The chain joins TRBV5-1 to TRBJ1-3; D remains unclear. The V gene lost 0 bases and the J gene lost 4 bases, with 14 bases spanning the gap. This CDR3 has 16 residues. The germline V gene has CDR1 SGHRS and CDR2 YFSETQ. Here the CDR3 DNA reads TGCGCCAGCAGCTTGGAGATCGGCGGCGCAGGAAACACCATATATTTT. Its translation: CASSLEIGGAGNTIYF.

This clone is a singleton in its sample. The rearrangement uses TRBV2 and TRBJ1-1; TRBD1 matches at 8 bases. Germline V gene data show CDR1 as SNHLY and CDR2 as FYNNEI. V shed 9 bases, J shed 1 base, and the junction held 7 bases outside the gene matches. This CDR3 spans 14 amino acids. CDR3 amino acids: CASNPGQANTEAFF. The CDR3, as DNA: TGTGCCAGTAATCCGGGACAGGCGAACACTGAAGCTTTCTTT.

Here the CDR3 reads CASSSTGSYYEQYF. The CDR3 coding sequence is TGTGCCAGCAGCTCAACCGGGTCCTATTACGAGCAGTACTTC. The V call is TRBV7-2, the J call TRBJ2-7; D gene unclear. This CDR3 has 14 residues. Germline assignment: CDR1 SGHTA and CDR2 FQGNSA. V lost 4 bases and J 4 bases, leaving 14 bases between the germline ends.

The DNA for the CDR3 is TGCAGCGTTGAAGGCCCAGATGGGGCCAACGTCCTGACTTTC. Residues: CSVEGPDGANVLTF. The V call is TRBV29-1, the J call TRBJ2-6; D is ambiguous. Germline-derived CDR1 and CDR2 are SQVTM and ANQGSEA. Trimming cost V 1 base and J 3 bases, with 7 bases left between them. There are 14 residues in the CDR3. The full variable domain, its missing parts supplied by reference TRBV29-1 and TRBJ2-6, is SAVISQKPSRDICQRGTSLTIQCQVDSQVTMMFWYRQQPGQSLTLIATANQGSEATYESGFVIDKFPISRPNLTFSTLTVSNMSPEDSSIYLCSVEGPDGANVLTFGAGSRLTVL.

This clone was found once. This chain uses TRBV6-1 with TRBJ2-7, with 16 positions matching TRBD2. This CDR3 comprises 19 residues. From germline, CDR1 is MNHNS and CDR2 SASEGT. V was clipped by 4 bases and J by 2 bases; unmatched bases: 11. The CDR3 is CASSVAGTSGGVGPYEQYF. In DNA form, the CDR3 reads TGTGCCAGCAGTGTCGCCGGGACTAGCGGGGGGGTAGGACCCTACGAGCAGTACTTC.

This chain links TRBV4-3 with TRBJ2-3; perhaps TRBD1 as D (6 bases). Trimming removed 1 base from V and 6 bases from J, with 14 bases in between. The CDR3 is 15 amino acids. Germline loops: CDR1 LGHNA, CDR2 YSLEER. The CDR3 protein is CASSQGFTGSDTQYF. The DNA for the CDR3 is TGCGCCAGCAGCCAAGGATTCACAGGGTCGGATACGCAGTATTTT.

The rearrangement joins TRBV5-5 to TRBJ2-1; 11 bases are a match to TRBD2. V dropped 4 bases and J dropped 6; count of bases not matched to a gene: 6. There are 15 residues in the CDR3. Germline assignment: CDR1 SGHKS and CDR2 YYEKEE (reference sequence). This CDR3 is CASSKTSGEGNEQFF. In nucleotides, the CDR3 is TGTGCCAGCAGCAAGACTAGCGGGGAGGGCAATGAGCAGTTCTTC.